This T cell receptor (beta chain) is drawn from a study of blood T cell repertoires in COVID-19. The germline V gene has CDR1 MGHRA and CDR2 YSYEKL. The CDR3 consists of 13 residues. Trimming stripped 1 base from V and 5 bases from J, with 8 bases between. Study processing details: Estimated nucleated cell counts came from reference gene primer amplification. Here immunoSEQ multiplex PCR was the method, and the copy in TCRdb shows in-frame clones only, minus some. D and trimming were read from the DNA, whereas the V and J calls and clone size are those reported in that table. The table has roughly 200,000 clones, roughly 87% seen once.

This chain links TRBV4-1 with TRBJ2-5; D unclear. The TCR comes from a man aged 30 to 45 in a cohort exposed to, infected with or recovered from COVID-19 (not recorded which). The source material was PBMCs or T cells enriched from blood (not recorded which). The CDR3 protein is CASSQAISETQYF. The CDR3 DNA reads TGCGCCAGCAGCCAAGCAATTTCCGAGACCCAGTACTTC.